Below, 10 T cell receptor beta chains from the same sample are listed, as sequenced in a study of CD8 T cells in Susac syndrome. RNA amounts of roughly 0.45 to 1 ug underwent reverse transcription with random hexamers. TCRdb re-derived calls from the immunoSEQ multiplex PCR reads in MiXCR, one entry per CDR3 protein. The table lists more than 95,000 distinct CDR3 sequences, approximately 93% of them singletons. The sample consisted of CD8+ T cells from PBMCs. These receptors all come from a human donor with multiple sclerosis.

The chain uses TRBV3-1 and TRBJ2-7; D is tentatively TRBD1 or TRBD2 (5 bases each). Germline CDR1 reads LGHDT; CDR2 reads YNNKEL (reference sequence). V gave up 4 bases and J gave up 0 bases, with 13 bases separating them. CDR3 length equals 15 residues. The CDR3 loop reads CASSPEWGSSYEQYF. DNA of the CDR3: TGTGCCAGCAGCCCCGAGTGGGGGAGCTCCTACGAGCAGTACTTC.

The V call is TRBV7-9, the J call TRBJ1-6; 8 nucleotides align to TRBD1. V gave up 0 bases and J gave up 5 bases; unmatched junction bases: 3. Per germline, CDR1 SEHNR and CDR2 FQNEAQ (reference sequence). CDR3 length: 16 residues. CDR3 nucleotide sequence: TGTGCCAGCAGCTTAGCTCTGACAGGGGATAATTCACCCCTCCACTTT. Translated, it gives CASSLALTGDNSPLHF.

Written as DNA, the CDR3 is TGTGCCAGCAGCGAACCGGGGAATGAGCAGTTCTTC. Translating it yields CASSEPGNEQFF. The V and J genes are TRBV28 and TRBJ2-1, with D perhaps matching TRBD2 (5 bases). Trimming cost V 6 bases and J 7 bases, with 10 bases left between them. This CDR3 spans 12 amino acids. The germline V gene has CDR1 MDHEN and CDR2 SYDVKM.

The V call is TRBV3-1, the J call TRBJ2-1; D is uncertain. V gave up 1 base and J gave up 0 bases, with 7 bases separating them. The CDR3 has 15 residues. Germline CDR1 is LGHDT and CDR2 is YNNKEL (reference sequence). The CDR3, as DNA: TGTGCCAGCAGCCAAGGGGCCAGCTCCTACAATGAGCAGTTCTTC. Amino acid sequence: CASSQGASSYNEQFF.

This clonotype has just one count. The V and J genes are TRBV4-1 and TRBJ2-5, with D uncertain. The CDR3 loop spans 13 amino acids. The V end lost 1 base, the J end lost 5 bases, and 8 bases lay between the germline ends. Germline values: CDR1 MGHRA, CDR2 YSYEKL. This CDR3 is CASSQGVGETQYF. The CDR3 DNA reads as TGCGCCAGCAGCCAAGGTGTGGGGGAGACCCAGTACTTC.

J is TRBJ2-5 and V is TRBV12-3 or TRBV12-4; D could derive from TRBD1 or TRBD2 (5 bases each). V lost 7 bases, J lost 4 bases, and 16 bases lay in between. This CDR3 is 14 amino acids long. DNA for the CDR3: TGTGCCAGCACCCCGGGACGGGTGGCAGAGACCCAGTACTTC. Its protein is CASTPGRVAETQYF.

The rearrangement uses TRBV19 and TRBJ2-7, with 7 bases that match TRBD2. V shed 7 bases, J shed 6 bases, and the junction held 6 bases outside the gene matches. The CDR3 is 12 residues long. Looked up from germline, CDR1 is LNHDA and CDR2 is SQIVND (reference sequence). The CDR3 bases are TGTGCCAGTACGACTAGCATGATCGAGCAGTACTTC. Its translation: CASTTSMIEQYF.

The chain employs TRBV7-9 and TRBJ2-1; D gene uncertain. The V gene's germline CDR1 is SEHNR and CDR2 FQNEAQ (reference sequence). This CDR3 is 12 amino acids long. Deletions cut 5 bases from V and 6 bases from J, with 8 bases between. The CDR3 coding sequence is TGTGCCAGCAGCGCCGCGCTCAATGAGCAGTTCTTC. This codes for CASSAALNEQFF. The full variable domain, in which reference TRBV7-9 and TRBJ2-1 provide the parts outside the CDR3, is DTGVSQNPRHKITKRGQNVTFRCDPISEHNRLYWYRQTLGQGPEFLTYFQNEAQLEKSRLLSDRFSAERPKGSFSTLEIQRTEQGDSAMYLCASSAALNEQFFGPGTRLTVL.

The rearrangement uses TRBV3-1 and TRBJ2-5, with 8 bases fitting TRBD2. J was trimmed by 0 bases and V by 1 base; bases with no gene match: 7. Germline-derived CDR1 and CDR2 are LGHDT and YNNKEL (reference sequence). The length of the CDR3 is 17 residues. CDR3 nucleotides: TGTGCCAGCAGCCAAGTCTGGGTTAGCGGGGACCAAGAGACCCAGTACTTC. Translating gives CASSQVWVSGDQETQYF.

This clonotype appeared a single time. The junction differs from germline at one of its ends, possibly a read error. V usage is TRBV7-2 and J usage is TRBJ1-4; weak D call: TRBD1 (6 bases). The CDR3 runs to 15 residues. Germline CDR1 and CDR2: SGHTA and FQGNSA. CDR3 region: CASSPRQATNEKLLF. DNA for the CDR3: TGTGCCAGCAGCCCGCGACAGGCAACTAATGAAAAACTGCTTTTT.